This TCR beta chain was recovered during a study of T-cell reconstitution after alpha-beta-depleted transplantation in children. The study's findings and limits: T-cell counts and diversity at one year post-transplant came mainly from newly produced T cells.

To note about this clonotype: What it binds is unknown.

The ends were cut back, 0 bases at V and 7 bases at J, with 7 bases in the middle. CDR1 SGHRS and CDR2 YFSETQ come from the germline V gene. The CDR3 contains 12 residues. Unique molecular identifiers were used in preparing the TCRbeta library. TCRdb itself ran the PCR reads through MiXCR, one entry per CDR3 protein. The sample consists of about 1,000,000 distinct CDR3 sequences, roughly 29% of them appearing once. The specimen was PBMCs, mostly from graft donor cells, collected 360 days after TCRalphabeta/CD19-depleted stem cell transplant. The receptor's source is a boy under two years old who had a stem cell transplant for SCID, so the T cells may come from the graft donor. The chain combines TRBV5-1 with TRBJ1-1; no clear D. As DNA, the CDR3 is TGCGCCAGCAGCTTGGATGCTGGTGAAGCTTTCTTT. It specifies CASSLDAGEAFF.